These T cell receptor beta chains were read from a single sample in a study of blood T cell repertoires in COVID-19. Clones were sequenced by immunoSEQ multiplex PCR, and TCRdb holds only the in-frame ones, with some missing. The table has about 120,000 clones, roughly four fifths seen once; the top ten hold over 7%. The sample taken for sequencing was peripheral blood. The receptors originated from a human donor in a cohort sampled during active COVID-19. CDR3s include the opening cysteine and the closing phenylalanine or tryptophan. A D gene is named only where the DNA matches it firmly. Size values are once, few and many counts, or a class for expanded clones, and some rows have none.

j_call | d_call | v_call | clone_size | cdr3_aa | cdr3_nt
TRBJ2-5 | NA | TRBV29-1 | NA | CSVERPGETQYF | TGCAGCGTTGAACGTCCGGGGGAGACCCAGTACTTC
TRBJ2-1 | TRBD2 | TRBV6-5 | NA | CASTSGGAYEQFF | TGTGCCAGCACTAGCGGGGGGGCCTATGAGCAGTTCTTC
TRBJ1-2 | TRBD1 | TRBV5-6 | NA | CASSPRDSNYGYTF | TGTGCCAGCAGCCCCCGGGACAGTAACTATGGCTACACCTTC
TRBJ1-4 | NA | TRBV28 | NA | CASSPSYSTNEKLFF | TGTGCCAGCAGCCCCTCTTATTCAACTAATGAAAAACTGTTTTTT
TRBJ1-3 | NA | TRBV18 | NA | CASSPQGAGNTIYF | TGTGCCAGCTCACCACAGGGGGCTGGAAACACCATATATTTT
TRBJ2-7 | NA | TRBV5-1 | NA | CASSPSAGYEQYF | TGCGCCAGCAGTCCCAGTGCGGGCTACGAGCAGTACTTC
TRBJ2-7 | NA | TRBV6-5 | few | CASSHSGSSYEQYF | TGTGCCAGCAGCCATTCGGGGTCCTCCTACGAGCAGTACTTC
TRBJ1-5 | NA | TRBV3-1/TRBV3-2 | NA | CASSQDGGNQPQHF | TGTGCCAGCAGCCAAGATGGAGGGAATCAGCCCCAGCATTTT
TRBJ2-7 | NA | TRBV7-9 | NA | CASSRGYEQYF | TGTGCCAGCAGCCGCGGGTACGAGCAGTACTTC
TRBJ2-7 | TRBD1 | TRBV6-5 | once | CASSYSNRDSSYEQYF | TGTGCCAGCAGTTACTCGAACAGGGACAGCTCCTACGAGCAGTACTTC
TRBJ1-3 | TRBD1 | TRBV27 | once | CASSWTGAGNTIYF | TGTGCCAGCAGTTGGACAGGGGCCGGAAACACCATATATTTT
TRBJ1-6 | NA | TRBV5-4 | NA | CASSLADNSPLHF | TGTGCCAGCAGCTTAGCCGATAATTCACCCCTCCACTTT
TRBJ2-7 | NA | TRBV30 | NA | CAWSKLSYEQYF | TGTGCCTGGAGTAAGCTTTCCTACGAGCAGTACTTC